This T cell receptor beta chain derives from a study of CD8 T cells in Susac syndrome. Trimming left V 1 base short and J 9 bases short, with 12 bases between. Germline loops: CDR1 GTSNPN, CDR2 SVGIG (reference sequence). The CDR3 extends over 13 amino acids. Reverse transcription of about 0.5 to 1 ug RNA was carried out with random hexamers. An immunoSEQ multiplex PCR generated amplified TCR beta CDR3 products spanning 54 Vbeta and 13 Jbeta. From the immunoSEQ multiplex PCR reads, TCRdb called clonotypes with MiXCR, one entry per CDR3 protein. The sample carries under 550,000 distinct CDR3 sequences, 85% recorded once.

This clonotype was obtained from a human donor with multiple sclerosis. The chain links TRBV30 to TRBJ2-2; D not resolved. The material sequenced was CD8+ T cells from PBMCs. For the CDR3, the DNA is TGTGCCTGGAGTGAAGGAACGTCCCGGGAGCTGTTTTTT. Residues: CAWSEGTSRELFF.